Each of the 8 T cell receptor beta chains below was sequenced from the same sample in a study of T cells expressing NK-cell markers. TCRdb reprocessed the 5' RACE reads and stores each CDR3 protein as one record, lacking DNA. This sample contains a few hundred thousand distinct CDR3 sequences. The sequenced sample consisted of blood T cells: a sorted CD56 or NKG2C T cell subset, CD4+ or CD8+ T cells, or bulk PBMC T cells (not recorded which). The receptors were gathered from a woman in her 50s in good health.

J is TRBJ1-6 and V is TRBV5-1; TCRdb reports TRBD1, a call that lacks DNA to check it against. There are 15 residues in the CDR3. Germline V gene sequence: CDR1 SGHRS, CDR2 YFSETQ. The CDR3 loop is CASSTWTGSGSPLHF. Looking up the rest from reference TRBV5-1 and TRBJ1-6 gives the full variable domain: KAGVTQTPRYLIKTRGQQVTLSCSPISGHRSVSWYQQTPGQGLQFLFEYFSETQRNKGNFPGRFSGRQFSNSRSEMNVSTLELGDSALYLCASSTWTGSGSPLHFGNGTRLTVT.

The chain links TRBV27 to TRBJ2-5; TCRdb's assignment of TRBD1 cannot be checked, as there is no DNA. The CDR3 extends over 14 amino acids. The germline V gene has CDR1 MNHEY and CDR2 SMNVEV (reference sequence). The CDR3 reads CASSLSPGGETQYF.

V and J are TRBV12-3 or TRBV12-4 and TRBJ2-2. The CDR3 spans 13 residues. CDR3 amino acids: CASSLGLGGELFF.

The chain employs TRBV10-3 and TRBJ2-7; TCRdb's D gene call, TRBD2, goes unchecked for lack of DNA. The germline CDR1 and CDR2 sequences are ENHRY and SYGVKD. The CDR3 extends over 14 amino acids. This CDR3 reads CAISGTLISYEQYF.

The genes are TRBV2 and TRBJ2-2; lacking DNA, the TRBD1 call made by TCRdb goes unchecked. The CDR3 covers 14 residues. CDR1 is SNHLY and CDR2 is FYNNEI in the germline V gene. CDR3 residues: CASRNGGHTGELFF.

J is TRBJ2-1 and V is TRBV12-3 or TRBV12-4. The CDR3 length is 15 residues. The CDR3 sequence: CASSFWGSSYNEQFF.

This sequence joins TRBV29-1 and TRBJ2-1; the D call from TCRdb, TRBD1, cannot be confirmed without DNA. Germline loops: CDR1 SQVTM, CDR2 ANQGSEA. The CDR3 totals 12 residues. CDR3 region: CSETVSYNEQFF.

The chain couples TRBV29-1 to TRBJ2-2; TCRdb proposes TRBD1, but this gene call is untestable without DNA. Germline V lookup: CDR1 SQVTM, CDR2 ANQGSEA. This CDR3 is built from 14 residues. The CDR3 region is CSVGTLTNTGELFF.